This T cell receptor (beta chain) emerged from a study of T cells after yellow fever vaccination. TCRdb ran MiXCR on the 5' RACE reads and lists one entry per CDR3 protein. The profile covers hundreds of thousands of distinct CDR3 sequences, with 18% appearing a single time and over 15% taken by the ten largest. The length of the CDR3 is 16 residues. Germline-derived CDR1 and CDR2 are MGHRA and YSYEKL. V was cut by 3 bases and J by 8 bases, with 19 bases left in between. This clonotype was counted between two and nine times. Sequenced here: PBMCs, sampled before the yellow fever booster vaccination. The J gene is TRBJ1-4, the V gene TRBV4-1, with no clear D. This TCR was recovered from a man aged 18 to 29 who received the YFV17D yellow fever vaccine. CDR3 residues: CASSQVDSTSTEKLFF. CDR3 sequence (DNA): TGCGCCAGCAGCCAGGTGGATAGCACGAGCACGGAAAAACTGTTTTTT.